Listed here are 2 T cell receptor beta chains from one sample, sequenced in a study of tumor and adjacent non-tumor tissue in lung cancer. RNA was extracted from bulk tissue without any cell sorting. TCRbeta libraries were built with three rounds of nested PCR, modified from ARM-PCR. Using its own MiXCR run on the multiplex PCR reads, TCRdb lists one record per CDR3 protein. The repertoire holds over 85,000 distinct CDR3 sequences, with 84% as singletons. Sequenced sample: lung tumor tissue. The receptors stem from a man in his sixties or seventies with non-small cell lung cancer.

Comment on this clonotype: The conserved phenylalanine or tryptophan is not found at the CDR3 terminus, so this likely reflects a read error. The CDR3 protein is CSAVHYQSSGEEGYTL. CDR3 DNA: TGCAGCGCTGTCCACTATCAATCCTCGGGAGAAGAAGGCTACACCTTG. V usage is TRBV29-1 and J usage is TRBJ1-2; no reliable D call. Per germline, CDR1 SQVTM and CDR2 ANQGSEA. Trimming removed 7 bases at V and 8 bases at J, with 29 bases between. The CDR3 is made up of 16 amino acids.

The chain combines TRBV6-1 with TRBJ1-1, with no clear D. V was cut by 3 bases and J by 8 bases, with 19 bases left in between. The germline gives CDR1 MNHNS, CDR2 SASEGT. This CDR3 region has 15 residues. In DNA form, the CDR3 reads TGTGCCAGCAGTGATTCGCGGGTGCTGAACAGAGAAGCTTTCTTT. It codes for CASSDSRVLNREAFF.